The 22 T cell receptor beta chains in this list originate from one sample, sequenced in a study of preoperative IRX-2 immunotherapy in early breast cancer. As to treatment: preoperative locoregional IRX-2 cytokine immunotherapy. TCRdb's table, derived via immunoSEQ multiplex PCR, lists solely in-frame clones and lacks some. Counted here are roughly 45,000 clones, roughly 95% occurring once; the ten biggest clones make up around 1.7%. Sequencing was performed on tumor tissue, taken after IRX-2 immunotherapy. These receptors originate from a human donor with breast cancer.

CDR3: CASSRQGLGNTIYF. DNA of the CDR3: TGTGCCAGCAGCCGGCAGGGGCTGGGAAACACCATATATTTT. The gene calls are TRBV7-9 and TRBJ1-3, with D maybe TRBD1 (6 bases). Looked up from germline, CDR1 is SEHNR and CDR2 is FQNEAQ (reference sequence). With 5 bases removed from V and 4 bases from J, the gap between germline ends came to 12 bases. CDR3 length: 14 residues.

This clone was seen a single time. The chain couples TRBV5-4 to TRBJ2-5, with D possibly matching TRBD1 (5 bases). Trimming took 2 bases from V and 4 from J, leaving 9 bases between them. From germline, CDR1 is SGHNT and CDR2 YYREEE (reference sequence). The CDR3 has 13 amino acids. The CDR3 loop is CASSLGGAETQYF. In nucleotides, the CDR3 is TGTGCCAGCAGCTTAGGTGGGGCAGAGACCCAGTACTTC.

The V gene is TRBV6-1, the J gene TRBJ2-5; no clear D gene. The germline CDR1 and CDR2 sequences are MNHNS and SASEGT. V was cut by 6 bases and J by 1 base, with 3 bases left in between. CDR3 length equals 11 residues. The CDR3 DNA reads TGTGCCAGCAGACTCCAAGAGACCCAGTACTTC. This sequence encodes CASRLQETQYF.

This sequence joins TRBV29-1 and TRBJ1-1; D is unclear. The germline V gene encodes CDR1 SQVTM and CDR2 ANQGSEA. The V end lost 4 bases, the J end lost 0 bases, and 9 bases lay between the germline ends. This CDR3 has 13 residues. The CDR3 sequence: CSVVREMNTEAFF. Written as DNA, the CDR3 is TGCAGCGTTGTGAGGGAGATGAACACTGAAGCTTTCTTT.

The chain is built from TRBV10-3 and TRBJ2-2; 11 bases line up with TRBD2. Losses at the gene ends were 8 bases for V and 6 bases for J; bases not matched to a gene: 8. The CDR3 runs to 15 residues. Germline-derived CDR1 and CDR2 are ENHRY and SYGVKD. This chain's CDR3 is CAIPRLAGKSGELFF. The DNA of the CDR3 is TGTGCCATCCCCCGACTAGCGGGAAAATCCGGGGAGCTGTTTTTT.

The chain has TRBV2 and TRBJ2-5; the D is unclear. Germline V CDR1 and CDR2: SNHLY, FYNNEI. The CDR3 consists of 14 residues. Trimming took 3 bases from V and 4 from J, leaving 12 bases between them. CDR3 region: CASSEIGPSETQYF. Here the CDR3 DNA reads TGTGCCAGCAGTGAGATAGGTCCATCAGAGACCCAGTACTTC.

The V and J genes are TRBV7-9 and TRBJ1-4; no definite D call. The CDR3 runs 17 residues. The ends were cut back, 1 base at V and 1 base at J, with 13 bases in the middle. Germline-derived CDR1 and CDR2 are SEHNR and FQNEAQ (reference sequence). CDR3 DNA: TGTGCCAGCAGCTTAGGAGGAGCGTTTAAAACTAATGAAAAACTGTTTTTT. Encoded protein: CASSLGGAFKTNEKLFF. The full variable domain, completed using reference TRBV7-9 and TRBJ1-4, is DTGVSQNPRHKITKRGQNVTFRCDPISEHNRLYWYRQTLGQGPEFLTYFQNEAQLEKSRLLSDRFSAERPKGSFSTLEIQRTEQGDSAMYLCASSLGGAFKTNEKLFFGSGTQLSVL.

The rearrangement uses TRBV7-2 and TRBJ2-1, with TRBD2 identical over 8 bases. With V trimmed by 1 base and J by 3 bases, 5 bases remained unmatched. The germline V gene has CDR1 SGHTA and CDR2 FQGNSA. CDR3 length equals 16 residues. The CDR3 sequence is CASSLGTSSRYNEQFF. In DNA, the CDR3 is TGTGCCAGCAGCTTAGGGACTAGCTCTCGCTACAATGAGCAGTTCTTC.

The CDR3 DNA follows: TGTGCCACTCACAAGGGTCGGACAGGTGATAACACTGAAGCTTTCTTT. Protein: CATHKGRTGDNTEAFF. The chain has TRBV2 and TRBJ1-1; 7 bases match TRBD1. The CDR3 covers 16 residues. Germline assignment: CDR1 SNHLY and CDR2 FYNNEI. The J segment lost 2 bases and the V segment lost 10 bases, leaving 16 bases of the junction unmatched.

This chain connects TRBV6-5 to TRBJ1-1; TRBD1 is a possible D gene (6 bases). This CDR3 has 14 amino acids. Trimming removed 6 bases at V and 1 base at J, with 12 bases between. Germline assignment: CDR1 MNHEY and CDR2 SVGAGI. CDR3 amino acids: CASSPDRTNTEAFF. In nucleotides, the CDR3 is TGTGCCAGCAGCCCAGACAGGACGAACACTGAAGCTTTCTTT.

The chain uses TRBV2 and TRBJ2-7; TRBD1 aligns across 9 bases. V shed 7 bases, J shed 5 bases, and the junction held 12 bases outside the gene matches. CDR1 SNHLY and CDR2 FYNNEI come from the germline V gene. The CDR3 loop spans 15 amino acids. The CDR3 here is CASTPLDRGRNEQYF. CDR3 in DNA: TGTGCCAGCACCCCCTTGGACAGGGGTCGGAACGAGCAGTACTTC.

The gene calls are TRBV2 and TRBJ2-7, with D possibly being TRBD2 (6 bases). The CDR3 length is 15 residues. Germline V lookup: CDR1 SNHLY, CDR2 FYNNEI. V was pared by 6 bases and J by 6 bases, with 21 bases between. The CDR3 loop reads CASRSQPSARGEQYF. For the CDR3, the DNA is TGTGCCAGCAGGTCTCAACCTAGCGCAAGGGGCGAGCAGTACTTC.

A single count supports this clone. The chain has TRBV9 and TRBJ2-2; 13 bases match TRBD2. V lost 4 bases, J lost 8 bases, and 8 bases stayed unmatched. This CDR3 spans 16 amino acids. Germline values: CDR1 SGDLS, CDR2 YYNGEE. The CDR3 sequence: CASSPGLAGEEGELFF. The CDR3 DNA follows: TGTGCCAGCAGCCCTGGACTAGCGGGAGAAGAAGGGGAGCTGTTTTTT.

V usage is TRBV14 and J usage is TRBJ2-7, with a tentative D call TRBD2 (7 bases). The ends were cut back, 1 base at V and 0 bases at J, with 10 bases in the middle. Germline V CDR1 and CDR2: SGHDN, FVKESK. There are 15 residues in the CDR3. CDR3 sequence reads: CASSQAGGSSYEQYF. The CDR3 coding sequence is TGTGCCAGCAGCCAAGCGGGGGGCAGCTCCTACGAGCAGTACTTC.

The chain employs TRBV7-3 and TRBJ2-3, with D uncertain. CDR3 length: 15 amino acids. CDR1 and CDR2 from the germline V gene are SGHTA and FQGTGA. V was cut by 3 bases and J by 2 bases, with 12 bases left in between. The CDR3 nucleotides read TGTGCCAGCAGCTTGGACCCTTGGGCCACAGATACGCAGTATTTT. Its translation: CASSLDPWATDTQYF. The full variable domain, rest sourced from reference TRBV7-3 and TRBJ2-3, is GAGVSQTPSNKVTEKGKYVELRCDPISGHTALYWYRQSLGQGPEFLIYFQGTGAADDSGLPNDRFFAVRPEGSVSTLKIQRTERGDSAVYLCASSLDPWATDTQYFGPGTRLTVL.

J is TRBJ2-1 and V is TRBV15; possible D gene TRBD2, 6 bases. The germline gives CDR1 LNHNV, CDR2 YYDKDF (reference sequence). Between the trimmed V and J ends, which lost 5 bases and 9 bases, there was a span of 23 bases. The CDR3 has 16 amino acids. DNA of the CDR3: TGTGCCACCAGCTCCCCACGGGACTGGGGCTGGGGTGAGCAGTTCTTC. Its translation is CATSSPRDWGWGEQFF.

V is TRBV6-6 and J is TRBJ1-6; D unclear. The length of the CDR3 is 16 residues. Looked up from germline, CDR1 is MNHNY and CDR2 is SVGAGI (reference sequence). Trimming took 8 bases from V and 10 from J, leaving 24 bases between them. DNA for the CDR3: TGTGCCAGCCTTCTAAACGAGAGGTATATTCGATCACCCCTCCACTTT. It is translated as CASLLNERYIRSPLHF.

This chain connects TRBV6-6 to TRBJ2-1; TRBD1 is a possible D gene (6 bases). Germline loops: CDR1 MNHNY, CDR2 SVGAGI (reference sequence). The length of the CDR3 is 15 residues. V was pared by 8 bases and J by 0 bases, with 14 bases between. This chain's CDR3 is CASGTTYSSYNEQFF. The CDR3 bases are TGTGCCAGCGGGACAACCTATAGCTCCTACAATGAGCAGTTCTTC.

CDR3 bases: TGTGCCAGCAGCCGATTGGGGGGACCCGTCACAGATACGCAGTATTTT. Translated: CASSRLGGPVTDTQYF. J is TRBJ2-3 and V is TRBV27; a possible D gene is TRBD2 (6 bases). In germline, CDR1 is MNHEY, CDR2 SMNVEV (reference sequence). The CDR3 is 16 amino acids. Trimming pared 6 bases from V and 2 bases from J, leaving 18 bases between.

This clone has just one count. The chain combines TRBV7-8 with TRBJ2-3; D possibly uses TRBD1 or TRBD2 (5 bases each). The germline gives CDR1 SGHVS, CDR2 FQNEAQ. This CDR3 comprises 17 residues. V was shortened by 2 bases and J by 1 base, with 16 bases between the two germline ends. This CDR3 reads CASSLSSGAGGTDTQYF. CDR3 in DNA: TGTGCCAGCAGCTTATCGAGTGGGGCCGGGGGCACAGATACGCAGTATTTT.

This clone was detected once. The chain joins TRBV6-1 to TRBJ1-2; D is possibly TRBD1 (5 bases). The V and J ends lost 7 bases and 4 bases respectively, with 13 bases between them. CDR3 length equals 13 residues. Germline V CDR1 and CDR2: MNHNS, SASEGT. This CDR3 reads CASKAQDLYGYTF. In DNA, the CDR3 is TGTGCCAGCAAAGCACAGGACCTCTATGGCTACACCTTC.

This sequence joins TRBV18 and TRBJ1-2; TRBD1 matches 10 bases. CDR1 is KGHSH and CDR2 is LQKENI in the germline V gene. CDR3 length: 14 residues. Unmatched junction bases numbered 7, after V lost 4 bases and J lost 8 bases. CDR3 in DNA: TGTGCCAGCTCACTCGCCGGGACAGGGGACGGCTACACCTTC. Translating gives CASSLAGTGDGYTF.